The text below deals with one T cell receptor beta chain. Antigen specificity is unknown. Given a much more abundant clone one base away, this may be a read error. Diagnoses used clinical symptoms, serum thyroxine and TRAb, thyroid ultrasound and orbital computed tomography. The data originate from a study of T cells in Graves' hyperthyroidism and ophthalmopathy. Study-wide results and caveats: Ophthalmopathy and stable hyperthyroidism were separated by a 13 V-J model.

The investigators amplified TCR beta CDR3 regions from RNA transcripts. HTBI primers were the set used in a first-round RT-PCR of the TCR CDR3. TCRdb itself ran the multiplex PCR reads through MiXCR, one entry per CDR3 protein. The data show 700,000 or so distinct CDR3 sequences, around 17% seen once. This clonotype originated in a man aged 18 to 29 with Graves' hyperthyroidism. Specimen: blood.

This CDR3 is CAGSLDRGRSPLHF. In DNA, the CDR3 is TGTGCCGGCAGTTTAGACAGGGGGCGGTCACCCCTCCACTTT. The rearrangement links TRBV12-3 or TRBV12-4 to TRBJ1-6; TRBD1 matches at 10 bases. The length of the CDR3 is 14 residues.